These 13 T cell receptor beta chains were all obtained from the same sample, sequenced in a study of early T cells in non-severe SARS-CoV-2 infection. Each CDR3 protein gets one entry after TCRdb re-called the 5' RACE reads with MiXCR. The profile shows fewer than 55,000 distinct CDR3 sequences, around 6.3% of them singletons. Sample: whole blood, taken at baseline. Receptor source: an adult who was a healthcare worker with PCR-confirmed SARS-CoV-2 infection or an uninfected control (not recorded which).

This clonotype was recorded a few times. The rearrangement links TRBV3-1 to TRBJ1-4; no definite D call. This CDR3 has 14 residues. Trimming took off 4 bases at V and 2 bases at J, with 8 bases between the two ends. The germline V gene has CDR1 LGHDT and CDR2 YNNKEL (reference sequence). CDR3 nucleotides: TGTGCCAGCAGCCGAAGGCTTACTAATGAAAAACTGTTTTTT. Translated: CASSRRLTNEKLFF.

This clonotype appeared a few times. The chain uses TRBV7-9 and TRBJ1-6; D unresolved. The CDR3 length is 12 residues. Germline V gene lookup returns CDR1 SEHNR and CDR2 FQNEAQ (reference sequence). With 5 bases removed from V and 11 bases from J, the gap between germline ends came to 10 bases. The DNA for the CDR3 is TGTGCCAGCAGCACTGGTGACGCACCCCTCCACTTT. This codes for CASSTGDAPLHF.

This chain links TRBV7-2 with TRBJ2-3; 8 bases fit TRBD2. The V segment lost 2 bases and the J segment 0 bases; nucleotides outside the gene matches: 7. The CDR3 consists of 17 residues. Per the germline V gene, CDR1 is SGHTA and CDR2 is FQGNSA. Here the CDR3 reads CASSLRWREASTDTQYF. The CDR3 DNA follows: TGTGCCAGCAGCTTACGATGGCGGGAGGCTAGCACAGATACGCAGTATTTT.

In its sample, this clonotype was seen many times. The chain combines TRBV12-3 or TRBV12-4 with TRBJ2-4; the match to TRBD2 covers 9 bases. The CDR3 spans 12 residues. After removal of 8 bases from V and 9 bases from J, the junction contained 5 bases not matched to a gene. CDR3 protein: CASSSGTGIQYF. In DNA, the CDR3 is TGTGCCAGCTCTAGCGGGACCGGCATTCAGTACTTC.

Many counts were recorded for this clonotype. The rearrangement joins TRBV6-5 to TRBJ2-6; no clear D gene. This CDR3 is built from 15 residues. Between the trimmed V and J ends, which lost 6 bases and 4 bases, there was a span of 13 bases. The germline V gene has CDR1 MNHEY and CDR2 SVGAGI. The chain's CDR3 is CASSQTTSGANVLTF. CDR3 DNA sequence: TGTGCCAGCAGCCAGACAACATCCGGGGCCAACGTCCTGACTTTC.

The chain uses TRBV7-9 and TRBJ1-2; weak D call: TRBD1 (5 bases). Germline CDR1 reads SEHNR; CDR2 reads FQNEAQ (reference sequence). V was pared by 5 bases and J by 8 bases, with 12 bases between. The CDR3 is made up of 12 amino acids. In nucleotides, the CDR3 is TGTGCCAGCAGCCCCGGGACTCTCGGCTACACCTTC. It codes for CASSPGTLGYTF.

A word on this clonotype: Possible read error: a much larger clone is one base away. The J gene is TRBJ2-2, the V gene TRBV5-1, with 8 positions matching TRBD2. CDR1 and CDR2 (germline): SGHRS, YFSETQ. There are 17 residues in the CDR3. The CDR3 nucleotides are TGCACCAGCAGCTTGATTGCGGGAGGTTCCGGGATCGGGGAGCTGTTTTTT. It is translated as CTSSLIAGGSGIGELFF.

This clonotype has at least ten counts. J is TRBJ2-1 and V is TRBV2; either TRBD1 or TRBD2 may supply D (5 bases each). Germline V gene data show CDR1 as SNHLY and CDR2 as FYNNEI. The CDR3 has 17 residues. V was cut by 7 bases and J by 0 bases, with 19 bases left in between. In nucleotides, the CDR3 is TGTGCCAGCATCTCCTCCCTCGGGGCCAGCTCCTACAATGAGCAGTTCTTC. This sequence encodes CASISSLGASSYNEQFF.

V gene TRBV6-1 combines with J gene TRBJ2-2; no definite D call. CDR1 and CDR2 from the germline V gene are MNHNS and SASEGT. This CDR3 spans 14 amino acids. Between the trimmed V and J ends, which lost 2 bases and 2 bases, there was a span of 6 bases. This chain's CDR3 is CASSERLNTGELFF. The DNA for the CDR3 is TGTGCCAGCAGTGAACGGCTTAACACCGGGGAGCTGTTTTTT.

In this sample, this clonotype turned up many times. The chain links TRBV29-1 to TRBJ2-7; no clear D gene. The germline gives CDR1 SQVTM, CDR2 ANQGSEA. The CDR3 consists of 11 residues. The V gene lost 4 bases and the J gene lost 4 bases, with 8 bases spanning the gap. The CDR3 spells CSVATDYEQYF. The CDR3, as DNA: TGCAGCGTTGCCACCGATTACGAGCAGTACTTC.

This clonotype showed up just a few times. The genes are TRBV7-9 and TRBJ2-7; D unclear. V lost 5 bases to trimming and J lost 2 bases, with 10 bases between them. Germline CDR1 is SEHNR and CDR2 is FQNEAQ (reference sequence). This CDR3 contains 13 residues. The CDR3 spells CASSDRAAYEQYF. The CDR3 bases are TGTGCCAGCAGCGACCGGGCCGCCTACGAGCAGTACTTC.

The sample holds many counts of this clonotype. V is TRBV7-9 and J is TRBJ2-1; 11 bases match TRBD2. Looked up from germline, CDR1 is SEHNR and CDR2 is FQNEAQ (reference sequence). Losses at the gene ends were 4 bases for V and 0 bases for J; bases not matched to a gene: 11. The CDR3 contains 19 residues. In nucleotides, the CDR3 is TGTGCCAGCAGCTATCCCGGGACTAGCGGTCCTAGCTCCTACAATGAGCAGTTCTTC. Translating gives CASSYPGTSGPSSYNEQFF. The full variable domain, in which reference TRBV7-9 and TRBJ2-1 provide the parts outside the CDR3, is DTGVSQNPRHKITKRGQNVTFRCDPISEHNRLYWYRQTLGQGPEFLTYFQNEAQLEKSRLLSDRFSAERPKGSFSTLEIQRTEQGDSAMYLCASSYPGTSGPSSYNEQFFGPGTRLTVL.

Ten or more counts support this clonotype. The CDR3 nucleotides are TGCAGCTCGGAGGCAGCCTCGGTAACTTTCTTT. This translates into CSSEAASVTFF. The chain combines TRBV29-1 with TRBJ1-1; D is uncertain. V was shortened by 8 bases and J by 12 bases, with 19 bases between the two germline ends. Germline lookup yields CDR1 SQVTM and CDR2 ANQGSEA. The CDR3 extends over 11 amino acids.